These T cell receptor beta chains were read from a single sample in a study of T cells after yellow fever vaccination. Each CDR3 protein is one row after TCRdb ran MiXCR on the 5' RACE reads. The table records approximately 300,000 distinct CDR3 sequences, around 6.8% of them present only once. The source material was PBMCs, sampled 45 days after the first yellow fever vaccination. The receptor set was obtained from a young man who received the YFV17D yellow fever vaccine. Both conserved end residues are part of each CDR3. A D gene is named only where the DNA matches it firmly. Size is omitted from some rows. Given values are once, few, many or a class for expanded clones.

few,-,TRBV20-1,TRBJ1-5,TGCAGTGCCGTCGGGGCGGTTGGCAATCAGCCCCAGCATTTT,CSAVGAVGNQPQHF
many,-,TRBV12-3/TRBV12-4,TRBJ1-5,TGTGCCAGCAGTTTAACTCTAAACGGGGGGAATCAGCCCCAGCATTTT,CASSLTLNGGNQPQHF
-,-,TRBV2,TRBJ1-5,TGTGCCAGCAGTGCGCGAGTTCAGCCCCAGCATTTT,CASSARVQPQHF
-,-,TRBV7-2,TRBJ1-4,TGTGCCAGCAGCTTAGCTGCAACTAATGAAAAACTGTTTTTT,CASSLAATNEKLFF
few,-,TRBV11-2,TRBJ2-3,TGTGCCAGCAGCTTGTACTCTAGCACAGATACGCAGTATTTT,CASSLYSSTDTQYF
many,TRBD2,TRBV15,TRBJ2-3,TGTGCCACCAGCAGAGACGAGCTAGCGGGGGTCACAGATACGCAGTATTTT,CATSRDELAGVTDTQYF
-,-,TRBV7-8,TRBJ1-5,TGTGCCAGCAGCTTAGCACAGAATAGCAATCAGCCCCAGCATTTT,CASSLAQNSNQPQHF
-,-,TRBV6-2/TRBV6-3,TRBJ1-5,TGTGCCAGCAGTTACAGGACGGACCATCAGCCCCAGCATTTT,CASSYRTDHQPQHF
-,TRBD2,TRBV5-1,TRBJ2-5,TGCGCCAGCCTCGGACTAGCCGGAGAGACCCAGTACTTC,CASLGLAGETQYF
few,-,TRBV5-1,TRBJ2-1,TGCGCCAGCAGCTTCGGGCGGATCCACAATGAGCAGTTCTTC,CASSFGRIHNEQFF
few,TRBD1,TRBV20-1,TRBJ1-5,TGCAGTGCACCGCGACAGGGCTATGGCAATCAGCCCCAGCATTTT,CSAPRQGYGNQPQHF
-,-,TRBV7-9,TRBJ1-1,TGTGCCAGCAGCTTCCTCGGGGGCGAGAGCACTGAAGCTTTCTTT,CASSFLGGESTEAFF
-,TRBD1,TRBV27,TRBJ1-2,TGTGCCAGCAGTTTAGCCGATACAGGGGTCCGTGGCTACACCTTC,CASSLADTGVRGYTF
many,-,TRBV4-1,TRBJ2-3,TGCGCCAGCAGCCAAGTTATGGGGGCTGTCACAGATACGCAGTATTTT,CASSQVMGAVTDTQYF
few,-,TRBV5-5,TRBJ2-2,TGTGCCAGCAGCTTGGAATTTGTGGGTCCGAGCACCGGGGAGCTGTTTTTT,CASSLEFVGPSTGELFF
many,-,TRBV4-2,TRBJ1-4,TGTGCCAGCAGCCCAGAGAACAGTCATGAAAAACTGTTTTTT,CASSPENSHEKLFF
few,TRBD2,TRBV7-9,TRBJ2-7,TGTGCCAGCAGCCGGACTAGCGACTACGAGCAGTACTTC,CASSRTSDYEQYF
many,-,TRBV20-1,TRBJ2-6,TGCAGTGCCCCAGAGACCTCTGGGGCCAACGTCCTGACTTTC,CSAPETSGANVLTF
-,-,TRBV6-5,TRBJ2-5,TGTGCCAGCAGTTACCGGCCAGGTGAAGAGACCCAGTACTTC,CASSYRPGEETQYF
-,-,TRBV5-6,TRBJ2-5,TGTGCCAGCAGTCGACGTGGGGTACAAGAGACCCAGTACTTC,CASSRRGVQETQYF
few,-,TRBV19,TRBJ2-3,TGTGCCAGCCGTCTATCCCCACCACAAAACACAGATACGCAGTATTTT,CASRLSPPQNTDTQYF
-,TRBD1,TRBV6-5,TRBJ2-1,TGTGCCAGCAGTTCGCAGGGGGTGGGCTACAATGAGCAGTTCTTC,CASSSQGVGYNEQFF
few,TRBD1,TRBV27,TRBJ1-2,TGTGCCAGCAGCCCCCTGGGCGGGACAGGGGCCTATGGCTACACCTTC,CASSPLGGTGAYGYTF
-,-,TRBV12-3/TRBV12-4,TRBJ1-1,TGTGCCAGCAGTTCTCCATTAAAACAGGGTCAAACTGAAGCTTTCTTT,CASSSPLKQGQTEAFF